Each of the 25 T cell receptor beta chains below was sequenced from the same sample in a study of CXCR3-negative and CXCR3-positive naive CD8 T cells. Points from the study as a whole: TRB CDR3s of CXCR3-positive naive cells were more hydrophobic than those of CXCR3-negative naive cells.

Carrying UMI labels, the TRB cDNA libraries were prepared through 5' RACE. TCRdb re-analyzed the 5' RACE reads; it lists each CDR3 protein once, without DNA. Its table records 150,000 or so distinct CDR3 sequences. These receptors lack a known antigen. Input material: naive CXCR3+ CD8+ T cells from blood. Described subset: CD45RO-CCR7+CD27+CD95- naive CD8+ T cells expressing CXCR3 (TNR3+). These receptors were taken from a human donor in good health. Some clones in this sample may be carry-over from other donors' samples.

V is TRBV9 and J is TRBJ2-1; lacking DNA, the TRBD1 call made by TCRdb goes unchecked. The germline V gene has CDR1 SGDLS and CDR2 YYNGEE. The CDR3 has 15 amino acids. The CDR3 here is CASSVRSGGYNEQFF.

The chain uses TRBV5-6 and TRBJ1-2; TCRdb lists TRBD1, though no DNA is available to test this call. The CDR3 covers 14 residues. Per the germline V gene, CDR1 is SGHDT and CDR2 is YYEEEE. The CDR3 loop reads CASSFGTGGYGYTF.

The V and J genes are TRBV5-6 and TRBJ2-2; TCRdb's D call, TRBD2, is unchecked because there is no DNA. Germline V gene sequence: CDR1 SGHDT, CDR2 YYEEEE. The CDR3 loop spans 15 amino acids. Here the CDR3 reads CASSLRPGRPGELFF.

The CDR3 is CASSLILAGQETQHF. V and J are TRBV7-8 and TRBJ2-5. CDR3 size: 15 residues. Germline lookup yields CDR1 SGHVS and CDR2 FQNEAQ.

The chain uses TRBV15 and TRBJ1-2. CDR1 and CDR2 (germline): LNHNV, YYDKDF (reference sequence). CDR3 length: 14 residues. The CDR3 here is CATSRTRLDNGYTF.

V usage is TRBV9 and J usage is TRBJ2-3; TCRdb's D call, TRBD1, is unchecked because there is no DNA. The CDR3 totals 16 residues. The germline V gene encodes CDR1 SGDLS and CDR2 YYNGEE. CDR3 loop: CASSPEGGQDTDTQYF.

This chain joins TRBV7-9 and TRBJ2-1; TCRdb gives TRBD2 as the D gene, but with no DNA this cannot be confirmed. The CDR3 spans 15 residues. In germline, CDR1 is SEHNR, CDR2 FQNEAQ (reference sequence). CDR3 sequence reads: CASSQSGSSYNEQFF.

The chain is built from TRBV4-2 and TRBJ2-2; with no DNA, the TCRdb D assignment of TRBD2 cannot be verified. The CDR3 covers 15 residues. Germline CDR1 reads LGHNA; CDR2 reads YNFKEQ. CDR3 protein: CASSQASGGAGELFF.

J is TRBJ2-1 and V is TRBV20-1. Germline V gene data show CDR1 as DFQATT and CDR2 as SNEGSKA (reference sequence). This CDR3 contains 14 residues. The CDR3 spells CSASDGSFYNEQFF.

This rearrangement joins TRBV29-1 to TRBJ2-7; TCRdb's assignment of TRBD1 cannot be checked, as there is no DNA. The CDR3 has 19 amino acids. Looked up from germline, CDR1 is SQVTM and CDR2 is ANQGSEA. CDR3 loop: CSVVVGAPSPTGQGYEQYF.

This chain links TRBV11-2 with TRBJ2-1; TCRdb picks TRBD1, but there is no DNA to check that call. The CDR3 has 16 amino acids. Germline V gene data show CDR1 as SGHAT and CDR2 as FQNNGV. CDR3 sequence reads: CASSLGTGGYYNEQFF. Full variable domain (rest looked up from reference TRBV11-2 and TRBJ2-1): EAGVAQSPRYKIIEKRQSVAFWCNPISGHATLYWYQQILGQGPKLLIQFQNNGVVDDSQLPKDRFSAERLKGVDSTLKIQPAKLEDSAVYLCASSLGTGGYYNEQFFGPGTRLTVL.

This chain joins TRBV28 and TRBJ2-3. This CDR3 comprises 14 residues. Looked up from germline, CDR1 is MDHEN and CDR2 is SYDVKM. The chain's CDR3 is CASSLSWGTDTQYF. Looking up the rest from reference TRBV28 and TRBJ2-3 gives the full variable domain: DVKVTQSSRYLVKRTGEKVFLECVQDMDHENMFWYRQDPGLGLRLIYFSYDVKMKEKGDIPEGYSVSREKKERFSLILESASTNQTSMYLCASSLSWGTDTQYFGPGTRLTVL.

The chain couples TRBV5-1 to TRBJ1-2. The CDR3 runs 15 residues. Looked up from germline, CDR1 is SGHRS and CDR2 is YFSETQ. The CDR3 reads CASSLEANTYYGYTF.

The rearrangement joins TRBV14 to TRBJ2-5; the TRBD2 assignment by TCRdb is unverifiable without DNA. Germline CDR1 and CDR2: SGHDN and FVKESK. The CDR3 runs 15 residues. The CDR3 here is CASSLWAGSHETQYF.

The V gene is TRBV7-9, the J gene TRBJ2-1; TCRdb gives TRBD2 as the D gene, but with no DNA this cannot be confirmed. In germline, CDR1 is SEHNR, CDR2 FQNEAQ (reference sequence). This CDR3 comprises 15 residues. The CDR3 spells CASSPRLAGLDEQFF. The variable domain in full, completed from reference TRBV7-9 and TRBJ2-1, reads DTGVSQNPRHKITKRGQNVTFRCDPISEHNRLYWYRQTLGQGPEFLTYFQNEAQLEKSRLLSDRFSAERPKGSFSTLEIQRTEQGDSAMYLCASSPRLAGLDEQFFGPGTRLTVL.

The genes are TRBV29-1 and TRBJ1-2; the TRBD1 assignment by TCRdb is unverifiable without DNA. This CDR3 is 13 amino acids long. CDR1 and CDR2 from the germline V gene are SQVTM and ANQGSEA. This chain's CDR3 is CSVDRGARYGYTF.

This rearrangement joins TRBV10-3 to TRBJ2-3. The CDR3 sequence is 14 residues long. Germline V gene sequence: CDR1 ENHRY, CDR2 SYGVKD. This chain's CDR3 is CAISESPTADTQYF.

The CDR3 sequence is CASSFLRTTDTQYF. The chain links TRBV7-9 to TRBJ2-3. The length of the CDR3 is 14 residues. The germline V gene has CDR1 SEHNR and CDR2 FQNEAQ (reference sequence).

The chain uses TRBV4-1 and TRBJ2-7; TCRdb picks TRBD1, but there is no DNA to check that call. Germline lookup yields CDR1 MGHRA and CDR2 YSYEKL. The CDR3 runs to 15 residues. The CDR3 sequence is CASSQEDRISYEQYF.

V is TRBV6-5 and J is TRBJ1-1; absent DNA, TCRdb's TRBD1 call cannot be checked. The length of the CDR3 is 13 residues. Germline V CDR1 and CDR2: MNHEY, SVGAGI. The CDR3 protein is CASSYTGITEAFF.

The chain carries TRBV7-6 and TRBJ2-1; lacking DNA, the TRBD1 call made by TCRdb goes unchecked. The CDR3 runs to 14 residues. Germline values: CDR1 SGHVS, CDR2 FNYEAQ. The CDR3: CASSPVPSYNEQFF.

The rearrangement joins TRBV7-6 to TRBJ2-1; TCRdb selects TRBD2, and the lack of DNA leaves this call unchecked. Germline V lookup: CDR1 SGHVS, CDR2 FNYEAQ. CDR3 size: 16 residues. The CDR3 sequence: CASSLAAGGAYNEQLF. Using reference TRBV7-6 and TRBJ2-1 for the parts outside the CDR3, the full variable domain is GAGVSQSPRYKVTKRGQDVALRCDPISGHVSLYWYRQALGQGPEFLTYFNYEAQQDKSGLPNDRFSAERPEGSISTLTIQRTEQRDSAMYRCASSLAAGGAYNEQLFGPGTRLTVL.

The CDR3: CASSLVGASGLYNEQFF. The V and J genes are TRBV5-1 and TRBJ2-1; checking the TCRdb D call of TRBD2 is not possible without DNA. The CDR3 extends over 17 amino acids. Germline V CDR1 and CDR2: SGHRS, YFSETQ. The full variable domain, completed using reference TRBV5-1 and TRBJ2-1, is KAGVTQTPRYLIKTRGQQVTLSCSPISGHRSVSWYQQTPGQGLQFLFEYFSETQRNKGNFPGRFSGRQFSNSRSEMNVSTLELGDSALYLCASSLVGASGLYNEQFFGPGTRLTVL.

This rearrangement joins TRBV12-3 or TRBV12-4 to TRBJ2-3; TCRdb selects TRBD2, and the lack of DNA leaves this call unchecked. The CDR3 runs 16 residues. This CDR3 reads CASSSRLAVNTDTQYF.

The chain has TRBV7-2 and TRBJ1-1; without DNA, the TCRdb call of TRBD1 cannot be checked. This CDR3 is 15 amino acids long. The V gene's germline CDR1 is SGHTA and CDR2 FQGNSA. The CDR3 here is CASRLMAAGLTEAFF.